The 3 T cell receptor beta chains in this list originate from one sample, sequenced in a study of regulatory T cells. Primers: 52 TRBV forward and 13 TRBJ reverse. The table came from immunoSEQ multiplex PCR; TCRdb's copy has only in-frame clones and leaves some out. Among 25,000 to 35,000 clones listed, about nine tenths were seen once. Antigens for these TCRs are unknown. Notes on the study in general: Hydrophobic residues at CDR3 positions 6 and 7 were enriched in conventional CD4+ T cells of CD3G-deficient patients.

Sequenced: conventional CD4+ T cells sorted from blood. These receptors were collected from a person under 35 with CD3G deficiency.

V gene TRBV7-9 combines with J gene TRBJ2-2, with TRBD1 matching 11 bases. Unmatched junction bases numbered 9, after V lost 5 bases and J lost 4 bases. Germline CDR1 reads SEHNR; CDR2 reads FQNEAQ (reference sequence). The CDR3 has 17 amino acids. The CDR3 reads CASSPRTGGPGTGELFF. The CDR3 coding sequence is TGTGCCAGCAGCCCAAGGACAGGGGGCCCGGGCACCGGGGAGCTGTTTTTT.

The chain combines TRBV19 with TRBJ2-3, with TRBD1 as a possible D gene (5 bases). Between the trimmed V and J ends, which lost 5 bases and 2 bases, there was a span of 11 bases. In germline, CDR1 is LNHDA, CDR2 SQIVND (reference sequence). The CDR3 spans 14 residues. The CDR3 here is CASSLTVTTDTQYF. The CDR3 DNA sequence: TGTGCCAGTAGTTTGACAGTTACCACAGATACGCAGTATTTT. Together with reference TRBV19 and TRBJ2-3, the CDR3 gives the full variable domain: DGGITQSPKYLFRKEGQNVTLSCEQNLNHDAMYWYRQDPGQGLRLIYYSQIVNDFQKGDIAEGYSVSREKKESFPLTVTSAQKNPTAFYLCASSLTVTTDTQYFGPGTRLTVL.

This chain uses TRBV28 with TRBJ2-7; 11 bases fit TRBD2. This CDR3 has 16 amino acids. V lost 2 bases and J lost 3; bases outside the gene matches: 6. The germline V gene encodes CDR1 MDHEN and CDR2 SYDVKM. The CDR3 here is CASSLHFGTSGYEQYF. CDR3 DNA: TGTGCCAGCAGTTTACATTTCGGGACTAGCGGCTACGAGCAGTACTTC.